This TCR beta chain stems from a study of control samples from healthy donors and cancer patients. Generated by immunoSEQ multiplex PCR, the TCRdb table keeps only in-frame clones and is missing some. The data show approximately 70,000 clones, under 85% seen once. Deletions cut 4 bases from V and 5 bases from J, with 9 bases between. The CDR3 covers 13 residues. The TCR comes from a man between 60 and 70 years old in good health. Material for sequencing was blood. The rearrangement uses TRBV12-3 or TRBV12-4 and TRBJ2-1; D perhaps matches TRBD2 (6 bases). The CDR3 DNA sequence: TGTGCCAGCAGTTCGGGACTCCACAATGAGCAGTTCTTC. The encoded protein is CASSSGLHNEQFF.